This T cell receptor (beta chain) was captured by sequencing in a study of a mutant IDH1 vaccine in newly diagnosed glioma. About the research overall: Most patients had received both radiotherapy and temozolomide, the prior options being radiotherapy, temozolomide, or both.

As to this clone: Its specificity is not known.

Study outcomes and limitations: Vaccination elicited immune responses in 93.3% of patients.

V lost 5 bases to trimming and J lost 3 bases, with 11 bases between them. The CDR3 runs to 13 residues. Per the germline V gene, CDR1 is SGHRS and CDR2 is YFSETQ. Clones were read by immunoSEQ multiplex PCR, and TCRdb kept only the in-frame ones, dropping some. The sample includes tens of thousands of clones, around four fifths seen only once; the top ten take approximately 8%. The time point: baseline, week 1 (first vaccination visit). The treatment here: pre-vaccination baseline after standard-of-care therapy. Every donor had a new WHO grade 3 or 4 astrocytoma that was IDH1-mutant, with loss of nuclear ATRX.

The gene calls are TRBV5-1 and TRBJ1-1; D is ambiguous. The TCR originated in a woman in her 50s with glioma. The sample was PBMCs, taken from a glioma patient treated with radiotherapy, temozolomide or both. For the CDR3, the DNA is TGCGCCAGCAGGGGGAGCGGGGACACTGAAGCTTTCTTT. It is translated as CASRGSGDTEAFF.